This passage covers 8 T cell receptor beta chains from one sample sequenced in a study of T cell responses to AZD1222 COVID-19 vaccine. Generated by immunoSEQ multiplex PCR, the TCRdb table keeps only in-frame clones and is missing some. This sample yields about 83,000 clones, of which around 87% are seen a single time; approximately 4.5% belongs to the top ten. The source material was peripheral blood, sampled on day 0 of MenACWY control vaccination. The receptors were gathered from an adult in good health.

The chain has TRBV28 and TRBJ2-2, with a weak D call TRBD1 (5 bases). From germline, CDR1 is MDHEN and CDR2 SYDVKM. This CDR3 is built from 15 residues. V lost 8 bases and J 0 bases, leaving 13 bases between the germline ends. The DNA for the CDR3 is TGTGCCAGCGAAGGGGCGAGCGCGAACACCGGGGAGCTGTTTTTT. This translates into CASEGASANTGELFF.

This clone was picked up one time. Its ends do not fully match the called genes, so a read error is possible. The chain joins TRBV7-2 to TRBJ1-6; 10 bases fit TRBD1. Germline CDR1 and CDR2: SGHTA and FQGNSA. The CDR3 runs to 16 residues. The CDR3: CASSLTGGSDNSPLHF. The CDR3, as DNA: TGTGCCAGCAGCTTGACAGGGGGCTCCGATAATTCACCCCTCCACTTT.

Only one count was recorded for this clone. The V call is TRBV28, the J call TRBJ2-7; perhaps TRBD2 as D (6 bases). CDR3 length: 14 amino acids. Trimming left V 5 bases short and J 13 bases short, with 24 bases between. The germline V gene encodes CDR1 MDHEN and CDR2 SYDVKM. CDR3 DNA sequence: TGTGCCAGCAGTCAATATGAGGGCCTAGCGCCTGGATACTTC. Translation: CASSQYEGLAPGYF.

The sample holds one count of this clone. In DNA, the CDR3 is TGCGCCAGCAGCCAAGCTATCACCAAATATACCGGGGAGCTGTTTTTT. It translates to CASSQAITKYTGELFF. This chain uses TRBV4-3 with TRBJ2-2; the D is unclear. CDR1 is LGHNA and CDR2 is YSLEER in the germline V gene. The CDR3 extends over 16 amino acids. V was shortened by 1 base and J by 5 bases, with 14 bases between the two germline ends.

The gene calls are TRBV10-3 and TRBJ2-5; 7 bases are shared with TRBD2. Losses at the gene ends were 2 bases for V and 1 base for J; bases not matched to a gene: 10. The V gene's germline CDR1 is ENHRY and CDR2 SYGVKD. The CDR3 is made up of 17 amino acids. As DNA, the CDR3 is TGTGCCATCAGTGAGGGGTTAAGGGAGGGTGGCCAAGAGACCCAGTACTTC. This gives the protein CAISEGLREGGQETQYF.

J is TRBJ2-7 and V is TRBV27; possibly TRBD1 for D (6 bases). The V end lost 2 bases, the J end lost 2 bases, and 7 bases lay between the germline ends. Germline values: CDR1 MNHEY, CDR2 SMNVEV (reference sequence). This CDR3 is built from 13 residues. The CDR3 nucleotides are TGTGCCAGCAGTTTAAACAGGGCCTACGAGCAGTACTTC. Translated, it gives CASSLNRAYEQYF.

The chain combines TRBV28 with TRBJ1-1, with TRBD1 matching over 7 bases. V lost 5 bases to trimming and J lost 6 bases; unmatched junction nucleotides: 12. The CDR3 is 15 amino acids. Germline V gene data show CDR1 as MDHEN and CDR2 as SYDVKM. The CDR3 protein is CASSPPGQGGSEAFF. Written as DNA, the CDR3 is TGTGCCAGCAGTCCCCCCGGGCAGGGGGGCTCTGAAGCTTTCTTT.

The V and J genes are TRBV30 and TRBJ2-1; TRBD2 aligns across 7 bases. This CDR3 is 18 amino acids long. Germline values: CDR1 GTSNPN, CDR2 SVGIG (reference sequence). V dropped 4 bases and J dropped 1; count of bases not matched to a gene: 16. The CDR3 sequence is CAWKIVSGGSGSYNEQFF. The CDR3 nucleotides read TGTGCCTGGAAGATCGTCTCTGGCGGGAGCGGTTCCTACAATGAGCAGTTCTTC.